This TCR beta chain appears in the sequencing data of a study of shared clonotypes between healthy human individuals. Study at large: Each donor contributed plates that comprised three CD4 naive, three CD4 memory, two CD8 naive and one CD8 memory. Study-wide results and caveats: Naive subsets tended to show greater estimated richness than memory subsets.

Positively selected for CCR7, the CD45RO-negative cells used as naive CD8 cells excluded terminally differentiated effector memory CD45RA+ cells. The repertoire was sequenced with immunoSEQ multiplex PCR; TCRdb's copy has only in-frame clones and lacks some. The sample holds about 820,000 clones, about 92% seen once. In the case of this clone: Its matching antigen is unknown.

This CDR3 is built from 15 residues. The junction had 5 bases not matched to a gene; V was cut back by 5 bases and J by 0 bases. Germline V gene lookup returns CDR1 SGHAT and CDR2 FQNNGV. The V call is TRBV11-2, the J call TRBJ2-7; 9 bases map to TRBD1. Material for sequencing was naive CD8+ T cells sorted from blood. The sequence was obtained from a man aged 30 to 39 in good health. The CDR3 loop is CASSPDRGISYEQYF. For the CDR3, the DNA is TGTGCCAGCAGCCCGGACAGGGGCATCTCCTACGAGCAGTACTTC.